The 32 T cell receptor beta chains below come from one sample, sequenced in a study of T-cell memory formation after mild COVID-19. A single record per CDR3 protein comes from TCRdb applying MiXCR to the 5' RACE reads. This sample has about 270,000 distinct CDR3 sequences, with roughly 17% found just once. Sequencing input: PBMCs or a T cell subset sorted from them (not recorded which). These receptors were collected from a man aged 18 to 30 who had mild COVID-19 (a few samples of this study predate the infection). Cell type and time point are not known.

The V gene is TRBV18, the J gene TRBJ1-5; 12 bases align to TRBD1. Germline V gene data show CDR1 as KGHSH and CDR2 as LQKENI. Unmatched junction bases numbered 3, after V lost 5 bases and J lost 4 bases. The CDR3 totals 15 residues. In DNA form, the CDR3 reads TGTGCCAGCTCATGGGACAGGGGGCGAAATCAGCCCCAGCATTTT. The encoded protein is CASSWDRGRNQPQHF.

CDR3 loop: CASSYSGLGSGELFF. The DNA of the CDR3 is TGTGCCAGCAGTTACTCCGGACTGGGGTCCGGGGAGCTGTTTTTT. The chain joins TRBV6-6 to TRBJ2-2; possibly TRBD2 for D (5 bases). V was clipped by 0 bases and J by 6 bases, with 11 bases between them. CDR1 is MNHNY, CDR2 SVGAGI, per germline (reference sequence). The CDR3 runs 15 residues.

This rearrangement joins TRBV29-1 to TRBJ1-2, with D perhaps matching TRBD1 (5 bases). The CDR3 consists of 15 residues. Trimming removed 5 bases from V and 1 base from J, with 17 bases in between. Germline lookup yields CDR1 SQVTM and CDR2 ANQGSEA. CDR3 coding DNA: TGCAGCGTTTCCACTTCACCGGGGCATAACTATGGCTACACCTTC. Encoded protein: CSVSTSPGHNYGYTF.

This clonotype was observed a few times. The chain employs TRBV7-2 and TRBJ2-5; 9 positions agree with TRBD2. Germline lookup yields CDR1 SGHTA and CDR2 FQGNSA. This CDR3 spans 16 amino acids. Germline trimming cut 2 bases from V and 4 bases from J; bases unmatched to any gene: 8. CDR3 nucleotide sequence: TGTGCCAGCAGCTTAAACGGCGGGGGGGCCGGAGAGACCCAGTACTTC. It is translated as CASSLNGGGAGETQYF.

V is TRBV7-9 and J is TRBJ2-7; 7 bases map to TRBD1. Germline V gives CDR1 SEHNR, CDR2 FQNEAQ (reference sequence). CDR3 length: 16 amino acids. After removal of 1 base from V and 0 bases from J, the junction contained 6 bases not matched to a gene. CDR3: CASSLVDRAGSYEQYF. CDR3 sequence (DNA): TGTGCCAGCAGCTTAGTCGACAGGGCGGGCTCCTACGAGCAGTACTTC.

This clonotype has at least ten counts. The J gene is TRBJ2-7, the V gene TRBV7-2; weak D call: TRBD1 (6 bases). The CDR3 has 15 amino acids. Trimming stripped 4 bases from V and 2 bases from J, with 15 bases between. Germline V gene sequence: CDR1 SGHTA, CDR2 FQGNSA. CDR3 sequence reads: CASSSRSRGPYEQYF. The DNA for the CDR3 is TGTGCCAGCAGCTCCCGCTCCAGGGGCCCCTACGAGCAGTACTTC.

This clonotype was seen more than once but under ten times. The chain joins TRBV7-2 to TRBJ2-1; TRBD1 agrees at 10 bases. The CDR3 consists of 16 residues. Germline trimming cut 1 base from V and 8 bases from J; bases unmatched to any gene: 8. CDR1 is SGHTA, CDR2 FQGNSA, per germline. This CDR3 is CASSLVGGTGVDEQFF. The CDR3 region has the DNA TGTGCCAGCAGCTTAGTTGGTGGGACAGGGGTCGATGAGCAGTTCTTC.

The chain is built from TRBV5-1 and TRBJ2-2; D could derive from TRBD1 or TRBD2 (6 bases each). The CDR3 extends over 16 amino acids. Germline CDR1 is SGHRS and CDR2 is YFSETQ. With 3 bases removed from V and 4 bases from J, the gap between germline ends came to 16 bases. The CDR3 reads CASSSIEQGGTGELFF. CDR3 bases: TGCGCCAGCAGCTCAATCGAACAGGGAGGCACCGGGGAGCTGTTTTTT.

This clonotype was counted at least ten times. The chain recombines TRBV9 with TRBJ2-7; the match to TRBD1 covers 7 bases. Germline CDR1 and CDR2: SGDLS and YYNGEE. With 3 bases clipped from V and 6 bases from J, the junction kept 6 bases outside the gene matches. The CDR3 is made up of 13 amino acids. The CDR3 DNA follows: TGTGCCAGCAGCGCAGAGGGACAGCGCGAGCAGTACTTC. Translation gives CASSAEGQREQYF.

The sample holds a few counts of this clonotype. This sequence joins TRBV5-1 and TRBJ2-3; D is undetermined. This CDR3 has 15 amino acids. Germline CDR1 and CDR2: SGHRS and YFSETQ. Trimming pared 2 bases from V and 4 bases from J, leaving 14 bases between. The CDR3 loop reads CASSFGHPRADTQYF. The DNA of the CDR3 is TGCGCCAGCAGCTTTGGGCACCCACGGGCAGATACGCAGTATTTT.

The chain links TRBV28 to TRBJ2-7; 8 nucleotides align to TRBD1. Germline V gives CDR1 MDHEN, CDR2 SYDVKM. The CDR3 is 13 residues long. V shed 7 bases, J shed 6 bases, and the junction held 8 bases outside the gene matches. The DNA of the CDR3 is TGTGCCAGCAATGCACAGGGGGTCTTCGAGCAGTACGTC. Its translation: CASNAQGVFEQYV.

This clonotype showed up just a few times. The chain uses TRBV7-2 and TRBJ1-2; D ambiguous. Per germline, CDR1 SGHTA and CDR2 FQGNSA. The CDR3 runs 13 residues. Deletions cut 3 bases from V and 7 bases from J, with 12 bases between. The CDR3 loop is CASSFSLGIGYTF. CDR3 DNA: TGTGCCAGCAGCTTCTCTTTGGGGATTGGCTACACCTTC.

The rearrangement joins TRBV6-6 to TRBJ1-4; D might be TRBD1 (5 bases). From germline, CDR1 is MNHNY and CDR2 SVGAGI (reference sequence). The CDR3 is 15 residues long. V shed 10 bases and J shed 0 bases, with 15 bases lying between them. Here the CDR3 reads CAIVGEDPTNEKLFF. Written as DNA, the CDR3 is TGTGCCATCGTGGGGGAGGACCCAACTAATGAAAAACTGTTTTTT.

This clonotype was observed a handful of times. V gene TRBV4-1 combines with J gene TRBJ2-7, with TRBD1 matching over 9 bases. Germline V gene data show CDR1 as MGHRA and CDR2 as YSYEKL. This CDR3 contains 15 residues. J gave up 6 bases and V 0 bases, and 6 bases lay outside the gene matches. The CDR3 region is CASSQDPRTGAEQYV. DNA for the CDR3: TGCGCCAGCAGCCAAGATCCCCGGACAGGGGCCGAGCAGTACGTC.

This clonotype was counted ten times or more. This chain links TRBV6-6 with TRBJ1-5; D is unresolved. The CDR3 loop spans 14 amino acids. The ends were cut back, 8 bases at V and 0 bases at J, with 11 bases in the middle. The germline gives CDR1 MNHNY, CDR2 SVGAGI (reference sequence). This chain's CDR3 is CASRGTYSNQPQHF. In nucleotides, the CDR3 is TGTGCCAGCCGAGGTACATATAGCAATCAGCCCCAGCATTTT.

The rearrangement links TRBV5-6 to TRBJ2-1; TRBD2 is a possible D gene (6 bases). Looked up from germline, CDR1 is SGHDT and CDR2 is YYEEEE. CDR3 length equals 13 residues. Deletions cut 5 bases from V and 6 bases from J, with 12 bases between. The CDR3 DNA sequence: TGTGCCAGCAGGGGGAGGTTTAGCAATGAGCAGTTCTTC. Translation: CASRGRFSNEQFF. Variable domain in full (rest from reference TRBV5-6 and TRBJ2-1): DAGVTQSPTHLIKTRGQQVTLRCSPKSGHDTVSWYQQALGQGPQFIFQYYEEEERQRGNFPDRFSGHQFPNYSSELNVNALLLGDSALYLCASRGRFSNEQFFGPGTRLTVL.

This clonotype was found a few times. CDR3 in DNA: TGTGCCAGCAGCTTTCGGACAGCTAGCTACGAGCAGTACTTC. Its translation: CASSFRTASYEQYF. The V gene is TRBV7-9, the J gene TRBJ2-7; TRBD1 might be the D (6 bases). Trimming took off 3 bases at V and 3 bases at J, with 12 bases between the two ends. The CDR3 has 14 residues. Germline V gene lookup returns CDR1 SEHNR and CDR2 FQNEAQ (reference sequence).

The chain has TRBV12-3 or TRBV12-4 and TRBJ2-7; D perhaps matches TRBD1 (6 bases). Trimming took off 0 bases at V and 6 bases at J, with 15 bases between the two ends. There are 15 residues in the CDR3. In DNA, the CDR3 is TGTGCCAGCAGTTTAGCAGGACCCAGGGGCTCCGAGCAGTACTTC. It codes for CASSLAGPRGSEQYF.

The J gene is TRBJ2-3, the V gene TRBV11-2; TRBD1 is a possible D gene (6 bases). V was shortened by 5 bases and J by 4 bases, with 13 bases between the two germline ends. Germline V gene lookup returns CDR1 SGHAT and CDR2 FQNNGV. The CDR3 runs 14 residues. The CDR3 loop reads CASSTYRDADTQYF. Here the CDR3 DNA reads TGTGCCAGCAGCACCTACAGGGACGCAGATACGCAGTATTTT.

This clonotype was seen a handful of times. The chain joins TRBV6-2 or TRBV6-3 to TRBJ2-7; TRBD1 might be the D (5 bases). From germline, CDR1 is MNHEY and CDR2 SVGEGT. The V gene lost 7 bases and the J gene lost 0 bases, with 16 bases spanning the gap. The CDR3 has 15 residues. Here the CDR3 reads CASTPFKGPSYEQYF. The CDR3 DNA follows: TGTGCCAGCACGCCTTTTAAGGGGCCCTCCTACGAGCAGTACTTC.

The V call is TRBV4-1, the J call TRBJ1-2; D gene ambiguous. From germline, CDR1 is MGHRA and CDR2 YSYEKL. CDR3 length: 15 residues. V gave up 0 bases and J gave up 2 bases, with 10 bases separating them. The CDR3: CASSQDPQTNYGYTF. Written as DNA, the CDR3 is TGCGCCAGCAGCCAAGATCCCCAGACGAACTATGGCTACACCTTC.

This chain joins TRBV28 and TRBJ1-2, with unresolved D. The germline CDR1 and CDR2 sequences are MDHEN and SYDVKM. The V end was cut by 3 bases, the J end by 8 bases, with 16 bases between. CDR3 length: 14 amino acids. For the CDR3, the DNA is TGTGCCAGCAGTTTGGCCCTCCAAGCGTACGGCTACACCTTC. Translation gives CASSLALQAYGYTF.

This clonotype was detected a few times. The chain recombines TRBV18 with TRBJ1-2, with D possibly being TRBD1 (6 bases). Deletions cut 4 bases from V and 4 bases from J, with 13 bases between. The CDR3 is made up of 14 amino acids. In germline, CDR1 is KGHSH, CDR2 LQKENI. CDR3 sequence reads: CASSLETGIYGYTF. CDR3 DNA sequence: TGTGCCAGCTCACTCGAAACAGGGATCTATGGCTACACCTTC.

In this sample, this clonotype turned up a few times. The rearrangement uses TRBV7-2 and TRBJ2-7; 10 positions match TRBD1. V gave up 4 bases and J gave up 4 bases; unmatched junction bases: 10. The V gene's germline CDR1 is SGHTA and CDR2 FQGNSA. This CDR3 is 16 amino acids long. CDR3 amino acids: CASSSHRRTGGYEQYV. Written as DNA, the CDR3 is TGTGCCAGCAGCTCCCACCGACGGACAGGGGGATACGAGCAGTACGTC.

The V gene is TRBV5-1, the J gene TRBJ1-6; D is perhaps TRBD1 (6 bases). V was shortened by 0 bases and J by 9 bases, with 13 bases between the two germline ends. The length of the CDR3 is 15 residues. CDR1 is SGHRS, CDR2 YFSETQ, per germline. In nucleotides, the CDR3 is TGCGCCAGCAGCTTGGAGGGAGGGGGAGTTTCACCCCTCCACTTT. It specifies CASSLEGGGVSPLHF.

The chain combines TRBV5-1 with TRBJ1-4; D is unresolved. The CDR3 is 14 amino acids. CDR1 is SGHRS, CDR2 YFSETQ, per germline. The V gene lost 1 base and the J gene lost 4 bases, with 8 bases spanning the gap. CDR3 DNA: TGCGCCAGCAGCTTGAGAGGTGATAATGAAAAACTGTTTTTT. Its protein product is CASSLRGDNEKLFF.

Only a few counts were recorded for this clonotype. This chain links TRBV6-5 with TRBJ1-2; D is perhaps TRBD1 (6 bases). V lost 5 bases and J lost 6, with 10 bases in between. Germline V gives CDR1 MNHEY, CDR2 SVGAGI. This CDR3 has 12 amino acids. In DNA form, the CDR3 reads TGTGCCAGCAGTGATCAGGGGAATGGCTACACCTTC. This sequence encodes CASSDQGNGYTF.

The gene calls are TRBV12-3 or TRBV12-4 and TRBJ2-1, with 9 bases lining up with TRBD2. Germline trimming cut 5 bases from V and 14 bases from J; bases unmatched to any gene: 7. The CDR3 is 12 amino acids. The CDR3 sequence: CASSVQRGVEFF. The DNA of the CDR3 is TGTGCCAGCAGTGTCCAGCGGGGGGTAGAGTTCTTC.

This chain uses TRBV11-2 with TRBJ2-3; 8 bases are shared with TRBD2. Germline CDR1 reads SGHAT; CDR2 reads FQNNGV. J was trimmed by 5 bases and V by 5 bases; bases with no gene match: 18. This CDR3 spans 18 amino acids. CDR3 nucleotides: TGTGCCAGCAGCCCACCCTCCTGGCGGGGGGCCCGGGGAGATACGCAGTATTTT. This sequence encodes CASSPPSWRGARGDTQYF.

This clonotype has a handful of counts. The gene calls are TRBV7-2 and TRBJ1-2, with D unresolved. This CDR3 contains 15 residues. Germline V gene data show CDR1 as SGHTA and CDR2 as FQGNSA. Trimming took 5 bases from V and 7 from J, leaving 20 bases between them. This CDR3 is CASSLLGLGLGGYTF. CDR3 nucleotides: TGTGCCAGCAGCCTCCTGGGGTTGGGCCTCGGTGGCTACACCTTC.

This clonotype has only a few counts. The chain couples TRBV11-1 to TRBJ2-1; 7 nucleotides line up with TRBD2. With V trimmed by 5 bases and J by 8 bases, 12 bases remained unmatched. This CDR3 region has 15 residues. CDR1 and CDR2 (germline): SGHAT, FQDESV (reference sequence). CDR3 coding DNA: TGTGCCAGCAGCCCCGGCGGGACTACCCTCTATGAGCAGTTCTTC. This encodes CASSPGGTTLYEQFF.

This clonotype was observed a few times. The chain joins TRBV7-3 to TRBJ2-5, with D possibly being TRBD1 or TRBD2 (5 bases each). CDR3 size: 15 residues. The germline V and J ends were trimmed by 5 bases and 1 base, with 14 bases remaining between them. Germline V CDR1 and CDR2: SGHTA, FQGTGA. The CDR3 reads CASSEIRDPQETQYF. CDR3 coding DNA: TGTGCCAGCAGCGAGATACGGGACCCCCAAGAGACCCAGTACTTC.